The clone carrying this T cell receptor (beta chain) has more than one count but fewer than ten. This sample is part of a study of blood T cells in healthy people across ages. The CDR3 is 16 residues long. V dropped 6 bases and J dropped 2; count of bases not matched to a gene: 13. A J-beta primer mix and a sample-barcoded 5' primer were used in a second PCR of about 7 to 12 cycles. Each CDR3 protein gets one entry after TCRdb re-called the 5' RACE reads with MiXCR. Of 1.5 million to 2 million distinct CDR3 sequences listed, about 28% are singletons. V and J are TRBV12-3 or TRBV12-4 and TRBJ2-7; 7 bases align to TRBD2. Sample: blood. The sequence came from a woman younger than 45 in good health. CDR3 sequence reads: CASSDPGTTSTYEQYF. The CDR3, as DNA: TGTGCCAGCAGCGACCCAGGGACTACCTCCACCTACGAGCAGTACTTC.